This T cell receptor beta chain was documented in a study of T cells in narcolepsy. Across the whole study: Healthy controls were enrolled alongside patients with narcolepsy type 1 or type 2.

On this clone: What it binds is not known.

Whole-study findings and limits: Autoreactive HCRT-specific and TRIB2-specific clonotypes were marked in same-patient CSF-versus-blood CD4+ comparisons. Autoreactive clone sequences were missing from some blood memory CD4+ repertoires. Reportedly, autoreactive clonotypes were serially detected in patients' blood but not controls'.

Measured with immunoSEQ multiplex PCR; TCRdb has only the in-frame clones, and not every one. The data hold roughly 13,000 clones, with roughly nine tenths observed a single time. The V end was cut by 4 bases, the J end by 5 bases, with 18 bases between. The CDR3 runs 15 residues. The sequencing input was CD45RA- memory CD4+ T cells from PBMCs. The chain uses TRBV5-3 and TRBJ1-1; D is perhaps TRBD1 (6 bases). TRBV5-3 is noted as an ORF with a role that remains uncertain. This clonotype was obtained from a human donor with narcolepsy. In DNA, the CDR3 is TGTGCCAGAAGCCCGCTGGTAGGGGGTGAAACTGAAGCTTTCTTT. Amino acid sequence: CARSPLVGGETEAFF.